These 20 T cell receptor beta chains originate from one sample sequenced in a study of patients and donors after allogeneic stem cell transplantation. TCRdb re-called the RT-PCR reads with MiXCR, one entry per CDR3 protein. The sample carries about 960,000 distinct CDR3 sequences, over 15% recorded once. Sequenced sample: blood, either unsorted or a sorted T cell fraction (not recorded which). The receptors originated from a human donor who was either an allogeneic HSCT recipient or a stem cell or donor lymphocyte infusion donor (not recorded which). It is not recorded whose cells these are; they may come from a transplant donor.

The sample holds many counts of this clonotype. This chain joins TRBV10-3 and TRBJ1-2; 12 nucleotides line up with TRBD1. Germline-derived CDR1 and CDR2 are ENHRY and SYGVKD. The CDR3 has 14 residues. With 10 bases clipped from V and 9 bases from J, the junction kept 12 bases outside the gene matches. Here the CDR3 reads CATSSRDRGRSYTF. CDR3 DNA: TGTGCCACCTCCTCCCGGGACAGGGGGCGCAGCTACACCTTC.

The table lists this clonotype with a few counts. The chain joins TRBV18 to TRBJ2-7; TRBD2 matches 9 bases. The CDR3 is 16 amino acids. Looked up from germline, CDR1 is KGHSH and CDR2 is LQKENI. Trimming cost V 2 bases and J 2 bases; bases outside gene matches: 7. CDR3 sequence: CASSPFRASGTYEQYF. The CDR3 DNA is TGTGCCAGCTCACCATTTCGGGCTAGCGGGACCTACGAGCAGTACTTC. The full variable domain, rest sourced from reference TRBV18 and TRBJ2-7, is NAGVMQNPRHLVRRRGQEARLRCSPMKGHSHVYWYRQLPEEGLKFMVYLQKENIIDESGMPKERFSAEFPKEGPSILRIQQVVRGDSAAYFCASSPFRASGTYEQYFGPGTRLTVT.

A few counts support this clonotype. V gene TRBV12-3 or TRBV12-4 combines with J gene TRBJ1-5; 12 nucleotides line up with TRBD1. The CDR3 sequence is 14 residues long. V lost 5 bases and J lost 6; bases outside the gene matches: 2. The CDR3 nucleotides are TGTGCCAGCAGTGGGACAGGGGGCTTTCAGCCCCAGCATTTT. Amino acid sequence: CASSGTGGFQPQHF.

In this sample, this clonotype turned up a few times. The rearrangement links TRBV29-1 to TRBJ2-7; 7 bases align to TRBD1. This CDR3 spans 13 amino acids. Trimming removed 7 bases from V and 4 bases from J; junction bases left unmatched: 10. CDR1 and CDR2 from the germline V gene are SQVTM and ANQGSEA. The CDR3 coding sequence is TGCAGCGCTTCCGGGACAGCCCATTACGAGCAGTACTTC. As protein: CSASGTAHYEQYF.

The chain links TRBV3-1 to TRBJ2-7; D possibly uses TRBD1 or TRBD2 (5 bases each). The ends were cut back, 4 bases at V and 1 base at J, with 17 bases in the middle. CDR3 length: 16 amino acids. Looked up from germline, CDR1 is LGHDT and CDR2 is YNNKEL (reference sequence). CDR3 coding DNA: TGTGCCAGCAGCCCCATCCTCGGGGACCTATCCTACGAGCAGTACTTC. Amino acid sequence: CASSPILGDLSYEQYF.

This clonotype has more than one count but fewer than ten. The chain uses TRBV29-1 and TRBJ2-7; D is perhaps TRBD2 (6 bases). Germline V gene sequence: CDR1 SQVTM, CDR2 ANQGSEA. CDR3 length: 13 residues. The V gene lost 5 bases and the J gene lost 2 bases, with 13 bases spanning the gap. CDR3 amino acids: CSVKGRLAYEQYF. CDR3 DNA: TGCAGCGTTAAGGGGAGGTTAGCCTACGAGCAGTACTTC.

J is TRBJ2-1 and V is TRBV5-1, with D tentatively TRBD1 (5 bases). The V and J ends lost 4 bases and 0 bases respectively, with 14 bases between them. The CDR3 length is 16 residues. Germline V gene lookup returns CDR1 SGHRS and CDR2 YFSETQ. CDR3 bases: TGCGCCAGCAGCCCGGAAGGGGCTAGCTCCTACAATGAGCAGTTCTTC. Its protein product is CASSPEGASSYNEQFF.

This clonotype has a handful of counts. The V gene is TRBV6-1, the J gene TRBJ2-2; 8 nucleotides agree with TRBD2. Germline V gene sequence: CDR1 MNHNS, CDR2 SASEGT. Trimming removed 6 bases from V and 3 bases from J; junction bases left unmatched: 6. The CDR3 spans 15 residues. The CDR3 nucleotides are TGTGCCAGCAGGGTCGGGGGGGCCGACACCGGGGAGCTGTTTTTT. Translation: CASRVGGADTGELFF.

CDR3 in amino acids: CASSPNRGPMNTGELFF. The DNA for the CDR3 is TGCGCCAGCAGCCCTAACAGGGGGCCAATGAACACCGGGGAGCTGTTTTTT. The rearrangement joins TRBV5-1 to TRBJ2-2, with 9 positions matching TRBD1. The V and J ends lost 4 bases and 1 base, in that order; junction bases with no gene match: 8. Germline loops: CDR1 SGHRS, CDR2 YFSETQ. The CDR3 totals 17 residues.

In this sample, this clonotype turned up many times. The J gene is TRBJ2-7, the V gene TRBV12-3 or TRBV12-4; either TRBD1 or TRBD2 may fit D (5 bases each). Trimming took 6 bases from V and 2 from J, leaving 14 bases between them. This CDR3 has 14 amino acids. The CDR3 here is CASRPGRTTYEQYF. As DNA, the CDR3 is TGTGCCAGCAGACCGGGACGGACGACCTACGAGCAGTACTTC.

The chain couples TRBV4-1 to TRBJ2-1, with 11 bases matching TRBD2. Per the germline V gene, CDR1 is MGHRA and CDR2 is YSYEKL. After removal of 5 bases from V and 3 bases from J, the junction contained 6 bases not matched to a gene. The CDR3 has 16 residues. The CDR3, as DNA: TGCGCCAGCAGCTCAATACTAGCGGGGGACTACAATGAGCAGTTCTTC. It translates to CASSSILAGDYNEQFF.

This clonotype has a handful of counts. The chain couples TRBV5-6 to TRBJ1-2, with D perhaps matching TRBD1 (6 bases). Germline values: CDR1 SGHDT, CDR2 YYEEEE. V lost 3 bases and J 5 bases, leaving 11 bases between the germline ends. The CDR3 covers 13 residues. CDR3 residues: CASSYPGDYGYTF. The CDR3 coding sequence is TGTGCCAGCAGCTACCCAGGGGATTATGGCTACACCTTC.

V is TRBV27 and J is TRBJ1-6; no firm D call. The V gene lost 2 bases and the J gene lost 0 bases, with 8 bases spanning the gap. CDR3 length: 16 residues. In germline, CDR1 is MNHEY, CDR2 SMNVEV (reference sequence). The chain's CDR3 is CASSLRFGSYNSPLHF. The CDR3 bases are TGTGCCAGCAGTTTAAGGTTTGGCTCCTATAATTCACCCCTCCACTTT.

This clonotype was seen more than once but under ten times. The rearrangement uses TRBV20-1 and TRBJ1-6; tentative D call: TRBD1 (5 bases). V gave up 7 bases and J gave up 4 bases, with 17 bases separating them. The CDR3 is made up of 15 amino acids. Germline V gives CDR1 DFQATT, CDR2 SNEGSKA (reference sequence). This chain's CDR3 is CSGPTGTEYNSPLHF. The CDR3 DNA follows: TGCAGTGGCCCAACCGGGACGGAGTATAATTCACCCCTCCACTTT.

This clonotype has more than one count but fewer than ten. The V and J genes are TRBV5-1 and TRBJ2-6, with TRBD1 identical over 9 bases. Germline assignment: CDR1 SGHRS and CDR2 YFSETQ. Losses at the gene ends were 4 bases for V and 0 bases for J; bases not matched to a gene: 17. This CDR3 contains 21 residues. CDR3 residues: CASSAARGTGKSSSGANVLTF. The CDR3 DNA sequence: TGCGCCAGCAGCGCCGCTCGTGGGACAGGGAAATCATCCTCTGGGGCCAACGTCCTGACTTTC.

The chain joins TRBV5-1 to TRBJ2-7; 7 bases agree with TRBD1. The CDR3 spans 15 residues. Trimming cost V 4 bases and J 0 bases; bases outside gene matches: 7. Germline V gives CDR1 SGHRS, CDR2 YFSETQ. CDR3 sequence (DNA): TGCGCCAGCAGCCCCGGACAGGCCATCTCCTACGAGCAGTACTTC. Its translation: CASSPGQAISYEQYF.

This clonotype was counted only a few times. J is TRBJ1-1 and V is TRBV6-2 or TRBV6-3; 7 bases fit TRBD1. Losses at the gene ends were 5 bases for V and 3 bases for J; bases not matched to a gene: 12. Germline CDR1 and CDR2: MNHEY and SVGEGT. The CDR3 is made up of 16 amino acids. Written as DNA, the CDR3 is TGTGCCAGCAGTCCGGCGGGACAGCATTTATACACTGAAGCTTTCTTT. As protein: CASSPAGQHLYTEAFF.

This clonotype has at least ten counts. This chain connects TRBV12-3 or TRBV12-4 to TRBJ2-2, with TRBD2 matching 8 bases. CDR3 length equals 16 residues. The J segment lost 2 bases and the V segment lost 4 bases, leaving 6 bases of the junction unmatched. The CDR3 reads CASSSRLAGNTGELFF. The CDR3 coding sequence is TGTGCCAGCAGTTCCCGCCTAGCGGGCAACACCGGGGAGCTGTTTTTT.

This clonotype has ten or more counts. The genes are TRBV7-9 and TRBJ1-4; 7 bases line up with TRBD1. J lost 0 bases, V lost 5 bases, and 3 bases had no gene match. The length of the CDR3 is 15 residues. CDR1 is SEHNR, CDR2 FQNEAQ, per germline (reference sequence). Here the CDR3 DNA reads TGTGCCAGCAGCCTTGACAGGGCAACTAATGAAAAACTGTTTTTT. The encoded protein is CASSLDRATNEKLFF.

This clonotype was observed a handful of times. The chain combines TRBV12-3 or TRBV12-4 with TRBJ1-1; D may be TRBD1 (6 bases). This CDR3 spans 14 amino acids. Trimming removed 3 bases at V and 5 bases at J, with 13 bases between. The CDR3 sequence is CASSFTQGPTEAFF. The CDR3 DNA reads TGTGCCAGCAGTTTCACCCAGGGGCCGACTGAAGCTTTCTTT.